A single sample is the source of the 22 T cell receptor beta chains below, sequenced in a study of T cell changes during pregnancy in multiple sclerosis. Sequencing used immunoSEQ multiplex PCR; TCRdb keeps in-frame clones, though not all of them. Here the sample spans about 70,000 clones, roughly 94% being singletons. The sample was peripheral blood, taken in the third trimester of pregnancy. All receptors derive from a female donor with multiple sclerosis, enrolled in a pregnancy study.

The V call is TRBV5-4, the J call TRBJ2-3, with unresolved D. Trimming removed 2 bases at V and 2 bases at J, with 9 bases between. Germline values: CDR1 SGHNT, CDR2 YYREEE (reference sequence). The CDR3 consists of 14 residues. This CDR3 reads CASSFGQNTDTQYF. Written as DNA, the CDR3 is TGTGCCAGCAGCTTTGGGCAGAACACAGATACGCAGTATTTT.

This clone was detected only a few times. This CDR3 is CASSSGDRDNEKLFF. The DNA for the CDR3 is TGTGCCAGCAGCTCCGGGGATCGGGATAATGAAAAACTGTTTTTT. V is TRBV9 and J is TRBJ1-4; unclear D gene. The germline CDR1 and CDR2 sequences are SGDLS and YYNGEE. The CDR3 sequence is 15 residues long. The V end lost 4 bases, the J end lost 4 bases, and 14 bases lay between the germline ends. The full variable domain, its missing parts supplied by reference TRBV9 and TRBJ1-4, is DSGVTQTPKHLITATGQRVTLRCSPRSGDLSVYWYQQSLDQGLQFLIQYYNGEERAKGNILERFSAQQFPDLHSELNLSSLELGDSALYFCASSSGDRDNEKLFFGSGTQLSVL.

The chain is built from TRBV6-1 and TRBJ1-1, with TRBD1 as a possible D gene (5 bases). The V end lost 4 bases, the J end lost 3 bases, and 12 bases lay between the germline ends. This CDR3 is built from 14 residues. From germline, CDR1 is MNHNS and CDR2 SASEGT. The CDR3 protein is CASSVVQGDTEAFF. The CDR3 DNA is TGTGCCAGCAGTGTCGTCCAGGGCGACACTGAAGCTTTCTTT.

This rearrangement joins TRBV7-6 to TRBJ1-1; D not resolved. Germline CDR1 SGHVS, CDR2 FNYEAQ. The CDR3 loop spans 13 amino acids. V was cut by 4 bases and J by 1 base, with 7 bases left in between. The CDR3 nucleotides are TGTGCCAGCAGCTCCGACACGAACACTGAAGCTTTCTTT. This sequence encodes CASSSDTNTEAFF.

CDR3 amino acids: CASSLDNNYGYTF. The CDR3 nucleotides read TGTGCCAGCAGCTTAGACAATAACTATGGCTACACCTTC. This chain uses TRBV7-9 with TRBJ1-2, with unresolved D. CDR3 length: 13 amino acids. V was trimmed by 1 base and J by 1 base, leaving 4 bases between them. The germline gives CDR1 SEHNR, CDR2 FQNEAQ (reference sequence).

The chain couples TRBV7-2 to TRBJ2-7; the match to TRBD1 covers 9 bases. V lost 4 bases, J lost 4 bases, and 5 bases stayed unmatched. Germline assignment: CDR1 SGHTA and CDR2 FQGNSA. CDR3 length equals 14 residues. The CDR3 DNA is TGTGCCAGCAGCTGGGGACAGGGCAGATACGAGCAGTACTTC. Protein: CASSWGQGRYEQYF.

The chain has TRBV29-1 and TRBJ2-1; TRBD1 is a possible D gene (5 bases). Germline lookup yields CDR1 SQVTM and CDR2 ANQGSEA. There are 11 residues in the CDR3. V lost 6 bases and J 8 bases, leaving 11 bases between the germline ends. The CDR3 DNA reads TGCAGCGTACTCAGGGAATATGAGCAGTTCTTC. This translates into CSVLREYEQFF.

The chain is built from TRBV4-3 and TRBJ2-4; D perhaps matches TRBD1 (9 bases). Per the germline V gene, CDR1 is LGHNA and CDR2 is YSLEER. Trimming removed 0 bases from V and 2 bases from J, with 20 bases in between. CDR3 length: 19 amino acids. CDR3 amino acids: CASSQDAGGQGMSKNIQYF. CDR3 in DNA: TGCGCCAGCAGCCAAGATGCGGGGGGACAGGGAATGTCCAAAAACATTCAGTACTTC.

The rearrangement uses TRBV27 and TRBJ2-7; D perhaps matches TRBD1 (7 bases). Per the germline V gene, CDR1 is MNHEY and CDR2 is SMNVEV (reference sequence). The CDR3 totals 15 residues. V lost 3 bases to trimming and J lost 1 base, with 13 bases between them. CDR3 sequence reads: CASSFYAGGSYEQYF. The CDR3 DNA reads as TGTGCCAGCAGTTTCTACGCAGGGGGGTCCTACGAGCAGTACTTC.

This chain links TRBV5-6 with TRBJ1-1; 10 bases fit TRBD1. Germline V gene lookup returns CDR1 SGHDT and CDR2 YYEEEE. The CDR3 contains 15 residues. The V and J ends lost 3 bases and 6 bases, in that order; junction bases with no gene match: 8. The CDR3 sequence is CASSWSPGQGSEAFF. Here the CDR3 DNA reads TGTGCCAGCAGCTGGTCCCCGGGACAGGGGTCTGAAGCTTTCTTT.

V usage is TRBV11-3 and J usage is TRBJ2-7; TRBD1 agrees at 8 bases. J lost 6 bases, V lost 5 bases, and 15 bases had no gene match. Germline assignment: CDR1 SGHNT and CDR2 YENEEA. CDR3 size: 16 residues. CDR3 coding DNA: TGTGCCAGCAGCCGGCAGACAGGGGTCATTATAACCGAGCAGTACTTC. Amino acid sequence: CASSRQTGVIITEQYF.

The CDR3 protein is CASTSRQGMAFF. The CDR3, as DNA: TGTGCCAGCACCTCTAGACAGGGTATGGCTTTCTTT. The V call is TRBV9, the J call TRBJ1-1; 7 positions match TRBD1. There are 12 residues in the CDR3. Germline values: CDR1 SGDLS, CDR2 YYNGEE. Unmatched junction bases numbered 10, after V lost 6 bases and J lost 11 bases.

This sequence joins TRBV9 and TRBJ2-1; 11 nucleotides match TRBD1. The CDR3 contains 15 residues. The trim removed 6 bases at V and 3 bases at J, leaving 5 bases unmatched. Germline V gene sequence: CDR1 SGDLS, CDR2 YYNGEE. Written as DNA, the CDR3 is TGTGCCAGCACCCTGGGGACAGGGGGCTACAATGAGCAGTTCTTC. Protein sequence: CASTLGTGGYNEQFF.

This CDR3 reads CASSVGPWGGAGNTIYF. DNA of the CDR3: TGTGCCAGCAGCGTAGGCCCTTGGGGGGGCGCTGGAAACACCATATATTTT. This chain joins TRBV9 and TRBJ1-3; possibly TRBD1 for D (6 bases). The germline V gene encodes CDR1 SGDLS and CDR2 YYNGEE. This CDR3 is built from 17 residues. V was cut by 0 bases and J by 2 bases, with 15 bases left in between.

This chain links TRBV18 with TRBJ1-4; D uncertain. From germline, CDR1 is KGHSH and CDR2 LQKENI. The CDR3 has 16 amino acids. With 6 bases removed from V and 0 bases from J, the gap between germline ends came to 14 bases. The CDR3 loop reads CASSSLSGATNEKLFF. In nucleotides, the CDR3 is TGTGCCAGCTCCTCCCTCTCAGGTGCAACTAATGAAAAACTGTTTTTT.

This chain connects TRBV4-3 to TRBJ1-5, with D hard to call. CDR3 length equals 14 residues. The V end lost 0 bases, the J end lost 5 bases, and 8 bases lay between the germline ends. In germline, CDR1 is LGHNA, CDR2 YSLEER. The chain's CDR3 is CASSQDHGDQPQHF. The CDR3 DNA is TGCGCCAGCAGCCAAGATCATGGAGATCAGCCCCAGCATTTT.

This clone was recorded only once. The V gene is TRBV2, the J gene TRBJ1-1; D might be TRBD1 (5 bases). There are 14 residues in the CDR3. CDR1 and CDR2 from the germline V gene are SNHLY and FYNNEI. V lost 6 bases and J 1 base, leaving 12 bases between the germline ends. CDR3 sequence reads: CASRTGLGNTEAFF. The CDR3 region has the DNA TGTGCCAGCAGAACGGGACTGGGGAACACTGAAGCTTTCTTT.

In regard to this clone: Other DNA sequences in this sample translate to the same CDR3. The V and J genes are TRBV13 and TRBJ2-7; perhaps TRBD2 as D (6 bases). V was cut by 5 bases and J by 1 base, with 12 bases left in between. CDR3 length: 14 residues. Germline V gene lookup returns CDR1 PRHDT and CDR2 FYEKMQ (reference sequence). The CDR3 is CASSLSGSSYEQYF. DNA for the CDR3: TGTGCCAGCAGCCTATCCGGGAGTTCCTACGAGCAGTACTTC.

The V call is TRBV4-2, the J call TRBJ2-4; 12 bases agree with TRBD2. The CDR3 is 19 amino acids. Germline CDR1 and CDR2: LGHNA and YNFKEQ. The junction had 10 bases not matched to a gene; V was cut back by 1 base and J by 3 bases. The CDR3 DNA sequence: TGTGCCAGCAGCCAAGTCCCTAGCGGGGGGGCCTCGGGCAAAAACATTCAGTACTTC. Amino acids: CASSQVPSGGASGKNIQYF.

This clone was detected only once. The J gene is TRBJ2-1, the V gene TRBV7-2, with 14 bases matching TRBD2. V shed 2 bases, J shed 9 bases, and the junction held 9 bases outside the gene matches. Germline loops: CDR1 SGHTA, CDR2 FQGNSA. The CDR3 extends over 17 amino acids. CDR3 coding DNA: TGTGCCAGCAGCTTAACCCGCAGACTAGCGGGGGGGCTTGAGCAGTTCTTC. It codes for CASSLTRRLAGGLEQFF.

This clone was found a few times. This chain links TRBV4-1 with TRBJ1-2; a weak D match, TRBD1 (5 bases). CDR1 is MGHRA, CDR2 YSYEKL, per germline. The CDR3 consists of 14 residues. Trimming left V 0 bases short and J 3 bases short, with 8 bases between. CDR3 amino acids: CASSQDGGDYGYTF. CDR3 DNA: TGCGCCAGCAGCCAAGATGGGGGGGACTATGGCTACACCTTC.

V is TRBV6-5 and J is TRBJ1-6; tentatively, D is TRBD1 (6 bases). Between the trimmed V and J ends, which lost 4 bases and 7 bases, there was a span of 8 bases. This CDR3 spans 13 amino acids. Per the germline V gene, CDR1 is MNHEY and CDR2 is SVGAGI. CDR3 sequence reads: CASSSQGNSPLHF. CDR3 bases: TGTGCCAGCAGTTCGCAGGGGAATTCACCCCTCCACTTT.